Included here is one TCR beta chain sequence, with context. This sample was taken from a study of blood T cell repertoires in COVID-19. Whole-study context: T cells, B-cell-depleted T cells, or PBMCs provided the cDNA or gDNA that served as material.

As handled by the study authors: Using reference gene primer amplification, nucleated cell counts were estimated. Sequencing was performed with immunoSEQ multiplex PCR; in TCRdb, only in-frame clones are kept and a portion is missing. V and J calls and clone size come straight from that table; D and trimming were deduced from the DNA. In the table there are 160,000 or so clones, about four fifths of which are singletons. From germline, CDR1 is SGHTA and CDR2 FQGTGA. Trimming took 1 base from V and 6 from J, leaving 12 bases between them. The CDR3 has 15 amino acids. The receptor's source is a man aged 65-85 years who had recovered from COVID-19. The V and J genes are TRBV7-3 and TRBJ2-2; D unclear. The sequenced sample consisted of peripheral blood. CDR3 region: CASSLMASVPGELFF. As DNA, the CDR3 is TGTGCCAGCAGCTTAATGGCTAGTGTTCCCGGGGAGCTGTTTTTT.